This T cell receptor (beta chain) was sequenced during a study of T cell changes during pregnancy in multiple sclerosis (dated by TCRdb to between 2017 and 2020). Describing the broader study: The study examined how the T cell repertoire changed over the course of pregnancy in women with multiple sclerosis.

Details on this clone: Its antigen remains unidentified. No qualities accompany the bases; no much larger clone lies one base away.

The germline V gene encodes CDR1 SGHTA and CDR2 FQGNSA. V lost 3 bases and J lost 1 base, and the count of bases not matched to a germline gene is 4. Its CDR3 holds 15 amino acids, cysteine through phenylalanine. Just the 45-base CDR3 DNA is kept, in frame starting at base 1. Libraries were built with the immunoSEQ multiplex PCR assay. This is the immuneACCESS table as TCRdb keeps it, with only in-frame sequences that have V and J called. A part of the clones is gone; compared with another copy, unresolved V genes explain less than half, and the rest is unexplained. The sample table records around 60,000 clones; approximately 93% of these occur just once. The ten largest clonotypes hold less than 2% of the sample.

Here the chain combines TRBV7-2 and TRBJ1-1; 8 central bases correspond to TRBD1. The source was peripheral blood, collected after pregnancy. The sequence was collected from a female donor with multiple sclerosis, enrolled in a pregnancy study. The CDR3 region has the sequence CASSFGTGGNTEAFF. The sequenced DNA: TGTGCCAGCAGCTTCGGGACAGGAGGGAACACTGAAGCTTTCTTT.